The TCR beta chain under discussion was sequenced for a study of CD8+CD57+ T cells in acquired aplastic anemia (dated by TCRdb to between 2017 and 2018). Turning to the overall study: On average, sorted CD4+ and CD8+ cells yielded around 3.1 ug of extracted DNA, with a range of about 0.17 to 27.4 ug. CD8+CD57+ expansion was defined as a frequency above the mean frequency observed in healthy subjects. Overall results and qualifications from the work: Around 28 CD8+ CDR3 sequences were found to be shared between patients and controls, but these sequences appeared to be highly expressed in patients and within the immunodominant clones of the patients. CD8+ Simpson's diversity did not differ significantly between patients and healthy controls (P=0.060).

Profiling of TCR beta VDJ combinations and CDR3 sequences used genomic DNA as the template. TCR repertoire sequencing was run on an Illumina HiSeq 2000. As for the original processing: TRBV/TRBJ rearrangement plots, CDR3 size and DJ length profiles, and Simpson's diversity index were used to evaluate the repertoires. The immunodominant clone was defined as the most abundant DNA sequence in deep sequencing data. CDR3 amino acid sequences were checked for sharing between subjects and were compared against published repertoires and the VDJdb database. TCRdb reworked the public reads: Q25 trimming with fastp, MiXCR clone assembly, productive beta chains retained. When rows share a CDR3 protein, they turn into one entry using the most common DNA and genes. TCRdb's processing, not the study's, gives the V and J calls here. The sample records around 170,000 distinct CDR3 sequences, 48% of which are singletons. The top ten clonotypes cover around 9.7% of the sample.

The junction carries 12 bases between V and J, which are trimmed by 0 bases and 6 bases respectively. The CDR3, cysteine through phenylalanine, is 16 amino acids long. The CDR3 DNA has 48 bases and is translated from base 1. Based on the germline V gene (reference sequence), the CDR1 and CDR2 sequences are LNHNV and YYDKDF. Patients chosen for sequencing had shown expansion of CD8+CD57+ cells by flow cytometry. Severe acquired aplastic anemia was diagnosed in all patients according to International Study of Aplastic Anemia and Agranulocytosis and Camitta criteria. At the time blood was sampled, none of the patients had received any therapy. In the study, sorted CD4+ and CD8+ blood T cells from patients with severe aplastic anemia and from healthy subjects underwent deep sequencing of TCR repertoires. Patients were enrolled under clinicaltrials.gov protocols 00001620, 01623167, 00001397, 00071045, 00081523 and 00961064 in the USA. Ficoll-Paque density gradient centrifugation was used to isolate peripheral blood mononuclear cells. Before DNA extraction, CD4+ and CD8+ T cells were sorted by FACS or by magnetic beads.

This clonotype appeared a few times. Its target antigen remains unknown. Base quality data are lacking; no much larger clone is found one base away. Here the chain combines TRBV15 and TRBJ1-6, and the D gene may be TRBD1, 5 bases matching. The sequenced material came from sorted CD4+, CD8+, or CD8+CD57+ T cells (not recorded which) from PBMCs. This clonotype was obtained from a human donor with aplastic anemia. The nucleotide sequence reads as follows: TGTGCCACCAGCAGAGATCGGGGCAGAAGTAATTCACCCCTCCACTTT. Translated, it reads CATSRDRGRSNSPLHF.